This T cell receptor (beta chain) was documented in a study of blood T cell repertoires in COVID-19. Clones were read by immunoSEQ multiplex PCR, and TCRdb kept only the in-frame ones, dropping some. Here the sample spans approximately 190,000 clones, 70% to 90% being singletons. This CDR3 is built from 14 residues. Trimming took 3 bases from V and 4 from J, leaving 12 bases between them. CDR1 and CDR2 (germline): KGHSH, LQKENI. The sequencing sample was made of peripheral blood. The source of this sequence is a man in his fifties or sixties with active or convalescent COVID-19. This chain uses TRBV18 with TRBJ1-2; D call uncertain. For the CDR3, the DNA is TGTGCCAGCTCACCGAAACGGGAATCCTATGGCTACACCTTC. Residues: CASSPKRESYGYTF.